This T cell receptor beta chain came from a study of T cells in Graves' hyperthyroidism and ophthalmopathy. TCR beta CDR3 regions were amplified from RNA. A first-round RT-PCR of the TCR CDR3 used the HTBI primer set. TCRdb re-analysed the multiplex PCR reads in MiXCR, keeping a single row per CDR3 protein. The sample includes 450,000 to 650,000 distinct CDR3 sequences, less than 25% of them seen just once. In its sample, this clonotype was seen many times. Sequencing input: blood. The TCR originated in a man aged 18 to 30 with Graves' hyperthyroidism.

In DNA, the CDR3 is TGTGCCAGCAGTTACTCGAGACAGTATAGCAATCAGCCCCAGCATTTT. This gives the protein CASSYSRQYSNQPQHF. The chain is built from TRBV6-2 or TRBV6-3 and TRBJ1-5, with a tentative D call TRBD1 (5 bases). The length of the CDR3 is 16 residues. Trimming removed 0 bases at V and 0 bases at J, with 9 bases between. CDR1 MNHEY and CDR2 SVGEGT come from the germline V gene.